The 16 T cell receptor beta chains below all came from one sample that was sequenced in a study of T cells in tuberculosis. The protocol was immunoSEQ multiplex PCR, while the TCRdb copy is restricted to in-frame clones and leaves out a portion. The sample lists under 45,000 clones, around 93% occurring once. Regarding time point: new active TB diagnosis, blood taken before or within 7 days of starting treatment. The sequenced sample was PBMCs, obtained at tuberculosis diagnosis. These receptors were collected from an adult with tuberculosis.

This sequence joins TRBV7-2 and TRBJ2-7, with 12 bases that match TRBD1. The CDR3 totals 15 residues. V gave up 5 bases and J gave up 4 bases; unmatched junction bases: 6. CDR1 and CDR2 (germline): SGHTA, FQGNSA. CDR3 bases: TGTGCCAGCAGCGCCCGGGACAGGGGGCCATACGAGCAGTACTTC. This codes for CASSARDRGPYEQYF. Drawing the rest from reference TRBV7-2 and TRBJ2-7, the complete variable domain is GAGVSQSPSNKVTEKGKDVELRCDPISGHTALYWYRQSLGQGLEFLIYFQGNSAPDKSGLPSDRFSAERTGGSVSTLTIQRTQQEDSAVYLCASSARDRGPYEQYFGPGTRLTVT.

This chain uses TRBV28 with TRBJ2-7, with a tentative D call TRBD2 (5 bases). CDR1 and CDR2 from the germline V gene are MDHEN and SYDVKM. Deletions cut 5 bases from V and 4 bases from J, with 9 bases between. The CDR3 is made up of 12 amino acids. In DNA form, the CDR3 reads TGTGCCAGCAGTCCAGGAGGATACGAGCAGTACTTC. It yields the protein CASSPGGYEQYF.

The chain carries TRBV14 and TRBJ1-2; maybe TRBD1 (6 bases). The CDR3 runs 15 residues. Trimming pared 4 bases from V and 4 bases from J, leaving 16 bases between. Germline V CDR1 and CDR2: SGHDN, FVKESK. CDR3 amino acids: CASSRTAGVGYGYTF. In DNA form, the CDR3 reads TGTGCCAGCAGCCGGACGGCAGGGGTTGGCTATGGCTACACCTTC.

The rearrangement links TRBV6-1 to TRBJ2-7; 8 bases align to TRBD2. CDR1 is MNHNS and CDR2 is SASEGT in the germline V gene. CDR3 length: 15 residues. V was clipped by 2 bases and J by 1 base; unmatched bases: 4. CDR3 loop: CASSESGGGSYEQYV. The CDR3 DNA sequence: TGTGCCAGCAGTGAAAGCGGGGGAGGGTCCTACGAGCAGTACGTC.

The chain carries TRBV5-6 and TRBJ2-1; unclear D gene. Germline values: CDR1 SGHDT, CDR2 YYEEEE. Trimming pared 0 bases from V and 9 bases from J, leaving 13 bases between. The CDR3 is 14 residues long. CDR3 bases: TGTGCCAGCAGCTTGGTGTCGGGTCAGCGTGAGCAGTTCTTC. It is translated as CASSLVSGQREQFF. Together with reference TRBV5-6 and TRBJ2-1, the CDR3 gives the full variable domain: DAGVTQSPTHLIKTRGQQVTLRCSPKSGHDTVSWYQQALGQGPQFIFQYYEEEERQRGNFPDRFSGHQFPNYSSELNVNALLLGDSALYLCASSLVSGQREQFFGPGTRLTVL.

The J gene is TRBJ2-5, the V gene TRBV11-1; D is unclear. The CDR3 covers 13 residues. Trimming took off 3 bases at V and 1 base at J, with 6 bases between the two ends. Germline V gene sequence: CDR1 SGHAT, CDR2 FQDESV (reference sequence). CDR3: CASSFGGQETQYF. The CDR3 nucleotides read TGTGCCAGCAGCTTCGGCGGCCAAGAGACCCAGTACTTC.

The CDR3: CASSLRGNTIYF. As DNA, the CDR3 is TGTGCCAGCTCATTGCGTGGAAACACCATATATTTT. J is TRBJ1-3 and V is TRBV27; D call uncertain. CDR1 MNHEY and CDR2 SMNVEV come from the germline V gene (reference sequence). This CDR3 region has 12 residues. Trimming left V 8 bases short and J 3 bases short, with 8 bases between.

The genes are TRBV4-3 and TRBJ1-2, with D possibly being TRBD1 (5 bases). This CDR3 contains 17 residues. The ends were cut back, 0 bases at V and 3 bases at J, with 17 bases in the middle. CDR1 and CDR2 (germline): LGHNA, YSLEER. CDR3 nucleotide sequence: TGCGCCAGCAGCCAAGAATCGGGGGTCACCTATTACTATGGCTACACCTTC. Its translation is CASSQESGVTYYYGYTF.

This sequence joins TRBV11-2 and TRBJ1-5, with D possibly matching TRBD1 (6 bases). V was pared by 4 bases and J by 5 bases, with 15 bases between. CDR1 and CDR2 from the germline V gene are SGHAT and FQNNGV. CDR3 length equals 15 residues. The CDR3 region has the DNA TGTGCCAGCAGCTCCCACACAGGGTTAGATCAGCCCCAGCATTTT. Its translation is CASSSHTGLDQPQHF.

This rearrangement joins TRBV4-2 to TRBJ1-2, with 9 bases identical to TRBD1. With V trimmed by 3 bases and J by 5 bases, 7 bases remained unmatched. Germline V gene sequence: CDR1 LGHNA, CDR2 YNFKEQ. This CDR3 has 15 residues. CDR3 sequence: CASSHQTGGSYGYTF. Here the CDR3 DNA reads TGTGCCAGCAGCCATCAGACAGGGGGTTCTTATGGCTACACCTTC.

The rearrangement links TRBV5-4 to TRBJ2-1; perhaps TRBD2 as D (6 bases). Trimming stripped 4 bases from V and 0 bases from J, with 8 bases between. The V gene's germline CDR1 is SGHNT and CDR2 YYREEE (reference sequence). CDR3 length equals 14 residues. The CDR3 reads CASSGGSSYNEQFF. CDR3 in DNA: TGTGCCAGCAGCGGGGGGAGCTCCTACAATGAGCAGTTCTTC.

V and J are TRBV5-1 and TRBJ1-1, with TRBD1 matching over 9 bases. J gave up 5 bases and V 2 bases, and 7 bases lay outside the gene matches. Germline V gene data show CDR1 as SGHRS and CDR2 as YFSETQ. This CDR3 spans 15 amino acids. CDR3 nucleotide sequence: TGCGCCAGCAGCTTACAGGGGGCGCGAGATACTGAAGCTTTCTTT. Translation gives CASSLQGARDTEAFF.

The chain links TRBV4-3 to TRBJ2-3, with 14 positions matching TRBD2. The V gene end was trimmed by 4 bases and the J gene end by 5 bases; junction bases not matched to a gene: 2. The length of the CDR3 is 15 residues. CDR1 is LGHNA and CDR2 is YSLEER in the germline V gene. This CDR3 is CASSPGTSGGDTQYF. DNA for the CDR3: TGCGCCAGCAGCCCAGGGACTAGCGGGGGAGATACGCAGTATTTT.

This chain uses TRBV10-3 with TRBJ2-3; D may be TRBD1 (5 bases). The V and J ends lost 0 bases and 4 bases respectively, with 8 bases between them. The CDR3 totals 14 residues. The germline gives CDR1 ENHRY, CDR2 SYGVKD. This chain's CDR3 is CAISESKGPDTQYF. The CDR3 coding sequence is TGTGCCATCAGTGAGTCCAAGGGGCCAGATACGCAGTATTTT.

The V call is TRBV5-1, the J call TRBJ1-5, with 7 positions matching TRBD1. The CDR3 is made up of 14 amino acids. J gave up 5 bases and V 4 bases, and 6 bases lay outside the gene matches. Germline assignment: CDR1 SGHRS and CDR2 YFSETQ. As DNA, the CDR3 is TGCGCCAGCAGCCCGACAGGGTCTGATCAGCCCCAGCATTTT. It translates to CASSPTGSDQPQHF. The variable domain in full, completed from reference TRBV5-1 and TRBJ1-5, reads KAGVTQTPRYLIKTRGQQVTLSCSPISGHRSVSWYQQTPGQGLQFLFEYFSETQRNKGNFPGRFSGRQFSNSRSEMNVSTLELGDSALYLCASSPTGSDQPQHFGDGTRLSIL.

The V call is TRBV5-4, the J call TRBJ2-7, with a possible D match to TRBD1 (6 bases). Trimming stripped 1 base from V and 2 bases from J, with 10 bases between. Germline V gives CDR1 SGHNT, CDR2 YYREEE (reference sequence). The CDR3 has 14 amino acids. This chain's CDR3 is CASSLWNRAYEQYF. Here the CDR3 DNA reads TGTGCCAGCAGCTTGTGGAACAGGGCCTACGAGCAGTACTTC.